One T cell receptor beta chain is described in this entry. Antigen: not known. Assay used: immunoSEQ multiplex PCR; TCRdb lists only in-frame clones, some missing. The sample yields roughly 70,000 clones, more than 90% seen once. Trimming took off 10 bases at V and 4 bases at J, with 19 bases between the two ends. The CDR3 has 14 amino acids. CDR1 and CDR2 (germline): SNHLY, FYNNEI. The data were obtained in a study of T cell clones after liver transplantation. Study-level background: Without induction therapy, subjects received standard immunosuppression until 12-24 months post-transplant.

General observations from the study: Circulating graft-donor-reactive CD4 TCRbeta sequences fell significantly post-transplant in most of the 8 subjects.

This rearrangement joins TRBV2 to TRBJ1-1; maybe TRBD1 (5 bases). This TCR derives from a human donor who received a liver transplant. Sequenced material: CD4+ T cells from blood, taken before liver transplant. The CDR3 DNA reads TGTGCCACCCGAGGGGTGACGACGGGCACTGAAGCTTTCTTT. It translates to CATRGVTTGTEAFF. Looking up the rest from reference TRBV2 and TRBJ1-1 gives the full variable domain: EPEVTQTPSHQVTQMGQEVILRCVPISNHLYFYWYRQILGQKVEFLVSFYNNEISEKSEIFDDQFSVERPDGSNFTLKIRSTKLEDSAMYFCATRGVTTGTEAFFGQGTRLTVV.